The 28 T cell receptor beta chains below come from one sample, sequenced in a study of Tregs in tolerant kidney transplant recipients (dated by TCRdb to about 2019). Libraries were built with the immunoSEQ multiplex PCR assay. The immuneACCESS repertoire file appears here via TCRdb, limited to in-frame rearrangements. These files lack a portion of the clones; in checked studies, under half of the deficit traces to unresolved V genes, and the cause of the others is not known. The sample table on file contains roughly 53,000 clones. The ten biggest clones cover roughly 0.8% of the sample. Sample time point, as interpreted from the label and publication: blood sample drawn before combined kidney and bone marrow transplant. The source material was CD4+ T cells from blood, sampled before the transplant. Receptors were obtained from a human donor who received a combined kidney and bone marrow transplant.

Details on this clone: The CDR3 end falls 3 residues outside the read, so it is completed with the germline J gene. The chain carries TRBV5-1 and TRBJ1-2; 9 bases are shared with TRBD1. V shed 5 bases, J shed 7 bases, and the junction held 9 bases outside the gene matches. CDR1 SGHRS and CDR2 YFSETQ come from the germline V gene. CDR3 length equals 14 residues. The CDR3: CASSPGQGFGGYTF. Partial CDR3 DNA: TGCGCCAGCAGTCCGGGACAGGGTTTCGGTGGC. The entire variable domain, with the rest obtained from reference TRBV5-1 and TRBJ1-2, is as follows: KAGVTQTPRYLIKTRGQQVTLSCSPISGHRSVSWYQQTPGQGLQFLFEYFSETQRNKGNFPGRFSGRQFSNSRSEMNVSTLELGDSALYLCASSPGQGFGGYTFGSGTRLTVV.

With respect to this clone: The CDR3 end lies 3 residues beyond the end of the read and is filled in from the germline J gene. The chain recombines TRBV19 with TRBJ2-5, with D possibly matching TRBD2 (7 bases). CDR3 length: 14 residues. Trimming cost V 5 bases and J 4 bases, with 14 bases left between them. Germline CDR1 LNHDA, CDR2 SQIVND (reference sequence). Here the CDR3 reads CASSGGGLGETQYF. The sequenced part of the CDR3 DNA is TGTGCCAGTAGTGGCGGGGGCTTGGGAGAGACC.

A word on this clone: The read halts 3 residues ahead of the CDR3 end, with the missing end drawn from the germline J gene. The chain couples TRBV20-1 to TRBJ1-1; perhaps TRBD1 as D (6 bases). V dropped 0 bases and J dropped 2 bases, with 13 bases sitting between them. The CDR3 is 15 amino acids. The germline gives CDR1 DFQATT, CDR2 SNEGSKA (reference sequence). CDR3 residues: CSARDGGSLNTEAFF. CDR3 bases read: TGCAGTGCTAGAGATGGGGGCAGCCTAAACACTGAA.

CDR3 loop: CASSLAGTRTAYTEAFF. The covered CDR3 bases are TGCGCCAGCAGCTTGGCAGGGACCCGGACAGCCTACACTGAA. J is TRBJ1-1 and V is TRBV5-1, with D possibly matching TRBD1 (6 bases). Read sequence stops 3 residues before the CDR3 end, and the germline J gene provides the missing end. The germline CDR1 and CDR2 sequences are SGHRS and YFSETQ. The germline V and J ends were trimmed by 0 bases and 3 bases, with 18 bases remaining between them. The CDR3 has 17 amino acids. Using reference TRBV5-1 and TRBJ1-1 for the parts outside the CDR3, the full variable domain is KAGVTQTPRYLIKTRGQQVTLSCSPISGHRSVSWYQQTPGQGLQFLFEYFSETQRNKGNFPGRFSGRQFSNSRSEMNVSTLELGDSALYLCASSLAGTRTAYTEAFFGQGTRLTVV.

With regard to this clone: The CDR3 goes on 3 residues after the read ends, and that part is filled in from the germline J gene. The V gene is TRBV10-1, the J gene TRBJ1-2; 8 nucleotides align to TRBD1. The CDR3 extends over 13 amino acids. Germline CDR1 WNHNN, CDR2 SYGVQD (reference sequence). The CDR3 region is CASSVGQDSGYTF. The sequenced part of the CDR3 DNA is TGCGCCAGCAGTGTGGGACAGGATTCCGGC.

Regarding this clone: The DNA ends 3 residues before the CDR3 does, and the rest of the CDR3 is filled in from the germline J gene. The gene calls are TRBV18 and TRBJ2-1; 7 nucleotides match TRBD2. Trimming at V came to 3 bases and at J to 0 bases, leaving 8 bases not matched to a gene. CDR1 and CDR2 (germline): KGHSH, LQKENI. CDR3 length equals 17 residues. CDR3 bases read: TGTGCCAGCTCACCTTTACCTAGCGGTAGCTCCTACAATGAG. As protein: CASSPLPSGSSYNE. The full CDR3 sequence reads CASSPLPSGSSYNEQFF.

This chain's CDR3 is CALGQGAEQYF. The sequenced part of the CDR3 DNA is TGTGCCCTTGGACAGGGAGCCGAG. The chain employs TRBV10-3 and TRBJ2-7; 8 nucleotides agree with TRBD1. The read ends 3 residues early relative to the CDR3; the germline J gene fills the gap. This CDR3 region has 11 residues. V shed 11 bases and J 6 bases; nucleotides not matched to a gene: 6. The V gene's germline CDR1 is ENHRY and CDR2 SYGVKD.

Concerning this clone itself: The CDR3 end is not reached by the read, which stops 3 residues before it; the germline J gene fills it in. This chain joins TRBV18 and TRBJ2-2; D unclear. In germline, CDR1 is KGHSH, CDR2 LQKENI. This CDR3 region has 14 residues. Trimming took off 2 bases at V and 2 bases at J, with 6 bases between the two ends. The covered CDR3 bases are TGTGCCAGCTCACCAACCACAAACACCGGGGAG. Its translation: CASSPTTNTGE. The full-length CDR3 reads as CASSPTTNTGELFF. Full variable domain (remainder filled in from reference TRBV18 and TRBJ2-2): NAGVMQNPRHLVRRRGQEARLRCSPMKGHSHVYWYRQLPEEGLKFMVYLQKENIIDESGMPKERFSAEFPKEGPSILRIQQVVRGDSAAYFCASSPTTNTGELFFGEGSRLTVL.

As for this clone: The read comes to an end 3 residues before the CDR3 does, leaving the germline J gene to fill in the end. The rearrangement joins TRBV7-9 to TRBJ1-5; maybe TRBD1 (5 bases). The CDR3 length is 14 residues. Germline CDR1 reads SEHNR; CDR2 reads FQNEAQ (reference sequence). The V end lost 1 base, the J end lost 3 bases, and 7 bases lay between the germline ends. This chain's CDR3 is CASSLGGDNQPQHF. The DNA read from the CDR3 is TGTGCCAGCAGCTTAGGAGGGGACAATCAGCCC. The full variable domain, in which reference TRBV7-9 and TRBJ1-5 provide the parts outside the CDR3, is DTGVSQNPRHKITKRGQNVTFRCDPISEHNRLYWYRQTLGQGPEFLTYFQNEAQLEKSRLLSDRFSAERPKGSFSTLEIQRTEQGDSAMYLCASSLGGDNQPQHFGDGTRLSIL.

With respect to this clone: The CDR3 extends 3 residues past the end of the read, so its final part is completed from the germline J gene. This chain connects TRBV7-9 to TRBJ1-1; D unresolved. The V and J ends lost 0 bases and 1 base respectively, with 9 bases between them. CDR1 and CDR2 (germline): SEHNR, FQNEAQ (reference sequence). The CDR3 totals 15 residues. The sequenced part of the CDR3 DNA is TGTGCCAGCAGCTTAGCCGGTCACTGGAACACTGAA. Translating it yields CASSLAGHWNTE. The CDR3 in full is CASSLAGHWNTEAFF.

CDR3 sequence reads: CAWSVLGSTDTGANVLTF. The sequenced part of the CDR3 DNA is TGTGCCTGGAGTGTACTAGGTAGCACGGATACTGGGGCCAACGTC. The V and J genes are TRBV30 and TRBJ2-6, with a tentative D call TRBD2 (5 bases). Read data end 3 residues before the CDR3 end; the end is taken from the germline J gene. CDR3 size: 18 residues. The germline V gene encodes CDR1 GTSNPN and CDR2 SVGIG (reference sequence). V was pared by 0 bases and J by 2 bases, with 17 bases between.

Comment on this clone: The CDR3 end lies 3 residues beyond the end of the read and is filled in from the germline J gene. The chain is built from TRBV10-3 and TRBJ2-5; perhaps TRBD1 as D (5 bases). CDR1 and CDR2 (germline): ENHRY, SYGVKD. Trimming left V 3 bases short and J 1 base short, with 9 bases between. There are 14 residues in the CDR3. The CDR3 is CAISERGAQETQYF. CDR3 DNA (partial): TGTGCCATCAGTGAAAGGGGCGCCCAAGAGACC.

Note on this clone: With the read ending 3 residues before the CDR3 end, the germline J gene is used to fill in that end. J is TRBJ1-3 and V is TRBV10-2; D unresolved. The CDR3 totals 15 residues. Trimming pared 4 bases from V and 2 bases from J, leaving 12 bases between. CDR1 is WSHSY, CDR2 SAAADI, per germline. CDR3 region: CASSGGRGAGNTIYF. CDR3 DNA, as far as it was read: TGCGCCAGCAGTGGTGGGCGGGGAGCTGGAAACACC.

In regard to this clone: Read data end 3 residues before the CDR3 end; the end is taken from the germline J gene. The chain links TRBV30 to TRBJ2-5; 11 bases line up with TRBD2. V gave up 5 bases and J gave up 5 bases; unmatched junction bases: 7. This CDR3 comprises 14 residues. CDR1 is GTSNPN and CDR2 is SVGIG in the germline V gene (reference sequence). CDR3 protein: CAWERLAGRETQYF. The sequenced part of the CDR3 DNA is TGTGCCTGGGAGAGACTAGCGGGAAGGGAGACC. The full variable domain, with the rest looked up from reference TRBV30 and TRBJ2-5, is SQTIHQWPATLVQPVGSPLSLECTVEGTSNPNLYWYRQAAGRGLQLLFYSVGIGQISSEVPQNLSASRPQDRQFILSSKKLLLSDSGFYLCAWERLAGRETQYFGPGTRLLVL.

Worth noting for this clone: Read coverage stops 3 residues before the CDR3 terminus; the germline J gene supplies the remainder. This chain uses TRBV19 with TRBJ2-1, with 7 bases aligning to TRBD2. CDR3 size: 16 residues. Germline-derived CDR1 and CDR2 are LNHDA and SQIVND (reference sequence). Unmatched junction bases numbered 10, after V lost 0 bases and J lost 8 bases. The CDR3 DNA, read in part, is TGTGCCAGTAGTATAGACCTAGCGGCAAACACATATGAG. Its protein product is CASSIDLAANTYE. The full CDR3 protein is CASSIDLAANTYEQFF.

For this clone: The read ends 3 residues before the CDR3 terminus; that terminus is restored from the germline J gene. This chain uses TRBV19 with TRBJ1-2, with 9 bases that match TRBD1. The CDR3 is 15 residues long. V lost 3 bases, J lost 7 bases, and 9 bases stayed unmatched. In germline, CDR1 is LNHDA, CDR2 SQIVND (reference sequence). CDR3 in amino acids: CASSITGTGKGGYTF. The sequenced CDR3 bases are TGTGCCAGTAGTATCACCGGGACAGGGAAAGGTGGC.

CDR3 residues: CASSLVMDSEAFF. The part of the CDR3 DNA that was read is TGTGCCAGCAGCTTAGTGATGGACAGCGAA. This chain uses TRBV7-9 with TRBJ1-1; TRBD1 is a possible D gene (6 bases). The DNA ends 3 residues before the CDR3 does, and the rest of the CDR3 is filled in from the germline J gene. The CDR3 spans 13 residues. Per germline, CDR1 SEHNR and CDR2 FQNEAQ (reference sequence).

Comments on this clone: Read sequence stops 3 residues before the CDR3 end, and the germline J gene provides the missing end. The V and J genes are TRBV19 and TRBJ2-1, with 9 nucleotides matching TRBD2. V trimming: 3 bases; J trimming: 5 bases; junction bases outside the gene matches: 5. Germline-derived CDR1 and CDR2 are LNHDA and SQIVND (reference sequence). This CDR3 comprises 15 residues. This chain's CDR3 is CASSIVLAGDNEQFF. The CDR3 bases that were read are TGTGCCAGTAGTATTGTATTAGCGGGGGACAATGAG.

In the case of this clone: The read finishes 3 residues shy of the CDR3 end, and the germline J gene is used to complete it. The chain recombines TRBV19 with TRBJ1-4, with unresolved D. The length of the CDR3 is 17 residues. In germline, CDR1 is LNHDA, CDR2 SQIVND (reference sequence). V shed 10 bases and J shed 0 bases, with 21 bases lying between them. Incomplete CDR3 DNA: TGTGCCACCCAAGCAGGCGGGTTAGATGCAACTAATGAAAAA. Residues: CATQAGGLDATNEK. The whole CDR3 region reads CATQAGGLDATNEKLFF.

The CDR3 spells CASSPQEGMNTEAFF. The sequenced part of the CDR3 DNA is TGTGCCAGCTCACCACAGGAGGGGATGAACACTGAA. The gene calls are TRBV18 and TRBJ1-1; a possible D gene is TRBD1 (5 bases). The read terminates 3 residues ahead of where the CDR3 ends, so the germline J gene completes it. Germline lookup yields CDR1 KGHSH and CDR2 LQKENI. This CDR3 is built from 15 residues. V was trimmed by 1 base and J by 0 bases, leaving 9 bases between them.

The CDR3 spells CASSIGSRLNEKLFF. CDR3 bases read: TGTGCCAGTAGTATTGGGTCCAGACTTAATGAAAAA. This chain connects TRBV19 to TRBJ1-4; D is unclear. With the read ending 3 residues before the CDR3 end, the germline J gene is used to fill in that end. CDR3 size: 15 residues. V lost 3 bases to trimming and J lost 4 bases, with 12 bases between them. The germline V gene has CDR1 LNHDA and CDR2 SQIVND (reference sequence).

As for this clone: The read comes to an end 3 residues before the CDR3 does, leaving the germline J gene to fill in the end. The J gene is TRBJ2-7, the V gene TRBV30; D possibly corresponds to TRBD1 (5 bases). This CDR3 region has 13 residues. Germline CDR1 and CDR2: GTSNPN and SVGIG (reference sequence). Trimming removed 7 bases at V and 4 bases at J, with 17 bases between. The chain's CDR3 is CAFAGKGLYEQYF. The CDR3 DNA, read in part, is TGTGCCTTCGCAGGGAAAGGTTTATACGAG. Full variable domain (remainder filled in from reference TRBV30 and TRBJ2-7): SQTIHQWPATLVQPVGSPLSLECTVEGTSNPNLYWYRQAAGRGLQLLFYSVGIGQISSEVPQNLSASRPQDRQFILSSKKLLLSDSGFYLCAFAGKGLYEQYFGPGTRLTVT.

To note about this clone: The read terminates 3 residues before the CDR3 end, so the remaining end is supplied by the germline J gene. V usage is TRBV7-2 and J usage is TRBJ1-2; weak D call: TRBD1 (5 bases). V lost 5 bases to trimming and J lost 3 bases, with 10 bases between them. CDR1 is SGHTA and CDR2 is FQGNSA in the germline V gene. The CDR3 consists of 13 residues. The DNA read from the CDR3 is TGTGCCAGCAGCATACAGGATTACTATGGC. Protein sequence: CASSIQDYYG. The CDR3 in its entirety is CASSIQDYYGYTF.

Notes on this clone: The sequenced fragment ends 3 residues before the CDR3 boundary, so the rest is inferred from the germline J gene. This sequence joins TRBV19 and TRBJ1-2; D is perhaps TRBD1 (5 bases). Looked up from germline, CDR1 is LNHDA and CDR2 is SQIVND (reference sequence). V lost 3 bases, J lost 7 bases, and 15 bases lay in between. The CDR3 is made up of 14 amino acids. The DNA read from the CDR3 is TGTGCCAGTAGTATTGGGACGGGACTCGGTGGC. Protein: CASSIGTGLGG. In full, the CDR3 is CASSIGTGLGGYTF.

A remark on this clone: Other DNA variants within this sample encode the same CDR3. The CDR3 is CASSLGQNYGYTF. The sequenced part of the CDR3 DNA is TGTGCCAGCAGCTTAGGTCAGAACTATGGC. The J gene is TRBJ1-2, the V gene TRBV7-6; D ambiguous. The read finishes 3 residues shy of the CDR3 end, and the germline J gene is used to complete it. V lost 1 base to trimming and J lost 2 bases, with 5 bases between them. Germline V CDR1 and CDR2: SGHVS, FNYEAQ. The CDR3 totals 13 residues.

Partial CDR3 DNA: TGTGCCAGCAGCACGGACAGGGAATCAGATACG. Translated, it gives CASSTDRESDT. The CDR3 as a whole reads CASSTDRESDTQYF. The chain couples TRBV7-9 to TRBJ2-3, with 8 bases identical to TRBD1. The CDR3 is cut off 3 residues early in the read; its end comes from the germline J gene. Trimming at V came to 5 bases and at J to 4 bases, leaving 5 bases not matched to a gene. The CDR3 has 14 amino acids. Germline CDR1 is SEHNR and CDR2 is FQNEAQ (reference sequence).

Details on this clone: Sequencing ends 3 residues short of the CDR3 end; the germline J gene provides the rest. The chain joins TRBV18 to TRBJ1-1; TRBD1 agrees at 9 bases. The V gene's germline CDR1 is KGHSH and CDR2 LQKENI. V was clipped by 6 bases and J by 3 bases; unmatched bases: 14. This CDR3 contains 17 residues. This chain's CDR3 is CASSSSRGQGLDTEAFF. The sequenced part of the CDR3 DNA is TGTGCCAGCTCCTCTTCCCGGGGACAGGGATTGGACACTGAA.

Concerning this clone: The DNA ends 3 residues before the CDR3 does, and the rest of the CDR3 is filled in from the germline J gene. This chain joins TRBV6-1 and TRBJ1-3; 8 bases are a match to TRBD1. This CDR3 contains 16 residues. Germline values: CDR1 MNHNS, CDR2 SASEGT. Trimming removed 4 bases from V and 2 bases from J; junction bases left unmatched: 7. The CDR3 is CASSGSGGLAGNTIYF. CDR3 DNA (partial): TGTGCCAGCAGTGGATCAGGGGGCTTAGCTGGAAACACC.